The rows below give T cell receptor beta chains drawn from one sample of a study of blood T cell repertoires in COVID-19. Assay used: immunoSEQ multiplex PCR; TCRdb lists only in-frame clones, some missing. The table lists about 280,000 clones, around 90% of them singletons, with approximately 8.5% in the top ten. The material sequenced was peripheral blood. These receptors were taken from a man between 18 and 29 years old with active or convalescent COVID-19. CDR3s include the opening cysteine and the closing phenylalanine or tryptophan. The order of the fields is clone size, J gene, V gene, D gene, CDR3 DNA, CDR3 protein. The D gene is left open where the match is weak. Only some rows state a clone size, as once, few, many or a class for expanded clones.

clone size: NA; J gene: TRBJ1-2; V gene: TRBV11-2; D gene: TRBD1; CDR3 DNA: TGTGCCAGCAGCTTAGACGACAGGGTAAACTATGGCTACACCTTC; CDR3 protein: CASSLDDRVNYGYTF
clone size: NA; J gene: TRBJ1-1; V gene: TRBV9; D gene: NA; CDR3 DNA: TGTGCCAGCAGTAGTTTTCCACACACTGAAGCTTTCTTT; CDR3 protein: CASSSFPHTEAFF
clone size: NA; J gene: TRBJ2-7; V gene: TRBV4-2; D gene: TRBD1; CDR3 DNA: TGTGCCAGCAGCCTCCTAAGGGGACAGGGGGCTTTCGAGCAGTACTTC; CDR3 protein: CASSLLRGQGAFEQYF
clone size: NA; J gene: TRBJ1-6; V gene: TRBV7-9; D gene: TRBD1; CDR3 DNA: TGTGCCAGCAGCGCATCGGGACAGGTTAATTCACCCCTCCACTTT; CDR3 protein: CASSASGQVNSPLHF
clone size: once; J gene: TRBJ2-5; V gene: TRBV5-1; D gene: TRBD1; CDR3 DNA: TGCGCCAGCAGCTTGCAGGGGGTGGTTCGCGAGACCCAGTACTTC; CDR3 protein: CASSLQGVVRETQYF
clone size: NA; J gene: TRBJ2-2; V gene: TRBV9; D gene: NA; CDR3 DNA: TGTGCCAGCAGCCCCGAGACAACCGGGGAGCTGTTTTTT; CDR3 protein: CASSPETTGELFF
clone size: once; J gene: TRBJ1-1; V gene: TRBV6-5; D gene: NA; CDR3 DNA: TGTGCCAGCAGACCCACAGGGAACACTGAAGCTTTCTTT; CDR3 protein: CASRPTGNTEAFF
clone size: NA; J gene: TRBJ2-4; V gene: TRBV2; D gene: NA; CDR3 DNA: TGTGCCAGCAGTGCTAAGCTACTAGCCAAAAACATTCAGTACTTC; CDR3 protein: CASSAKLLAKNIQYF
clone size: NA; J gene: TRBJ2-1; V gene: TRBV20-1; D gene: NA; CDR3 DNA: TGCAGTGCTAGTCGGGACACCAACAATGAGCAGTTCTTC; CDR3 protein: CSASRDTNNEQFF
clone size: NA; J gene: TRBJ1-5; V gene: TRBV13; D gene: TRBD1; CDR3 DNA: TGTGCCAGCAGCTCAGGACAGGGAAAAAATCAGCCCCAGCATTTT; CDR3 protein: CASSSGQGKNQPQHF
clone size: NA; J gene: TRBJ1-2; V gene: TRBV25-1; D gene: NA; CDR3 DNA: TGTGCCAGCAGTGATGGACAGAGATTTCTTGATGGCTACACCTTC; CDR3 protein: CASSDGQRFLDGYTF
clone size: NA; J gene: TRBJ1-1; V gene: TRBV27; D gene: NA; CDR3 DNA: TGTGCCAGCAGTTACAGTATGAACACTGAAGCTTTCTTT; CDR3 protein: CASSYSMNTEAFF
clone size: NA; J gene: TRBJ1-2; V gene: TRBV19; D gene: NA; CDR3 DNA: TGTGCCAGTAGTCCCCGGGCGGCCCGCAGGGGCTATGGCTACACCTTC; CDR3 protein: CASSPRAARRGYGYTF
clone size: NA; J gene: TRBJ2-1; V gene: TRBV7-6; D gene: TRBD2; CDR3 DNA: TGTGCCAGCAGCGAAGCGGGGGGTCTATACAATGAGCAGTTCTTC; CDR3 protein: CASSEAGGLYNEQFF
clone size: few; J gene: TRBJ1-5; V gene: TRBV5-6; D gene: NA; CDR3 DNA: TGTGCCAGCAGCCTGGGGGCATTACATAGCAATCAGCCCCAGCATTTT; CDR3 protein: CASSLGALHSNQPQHF
clone size: NA; J gene: TRBJ1-2; V gene: TRBV27; D gene: TRBD1; CDR3 DNA: TGTGCCAGCAGTTTCCCAGGGGGATATGGCTACACCTTC; CDR3 protein: CASSFPGGYGYTF
clone size: NA; J gene: TRBJ1-4; V gene: TRBV5-8; D gene: NA; CDR3 DNA: TGTGCCAGCAAACCGAGCAGGGGCTTTAATGAAAAACTGTTTTTT; CDR3 protein: CASKPSRGFNEKLFF
clone size: NA; J gene: TRBJ1-5; V gene: TRBV28; D gene: NA; CDR3 DNA: TGTGCCAGCAGTTTGGCGGGGGCAGGTCAGCCCCAGCATTTT; CDR3 protein: CASSLAGAGQPQHF